These 25 T cell receptor beta chains were sequenced from one sample in a study of blood T cells in healthy people across ages. A J-beta primer mix and a sample-barcoded 5' primer were used in a second PCR of about 7 to 12 cycles. Each CDR3 protein is one row after TCRdb ran MiXCR on the 5' RACE reads. The sample has 1,500,000 or so distinct CDR3 sequences, 59% seen once; the top ten hold 6.5% to 8.5%. The material sequenced was blood. The receptors shown here come from a man between 18 and 35 years old in good health.

The V gene is TRBV21-1, the J gene TRBJ2-1. TRBV21-1 is flagged as a pseudogene. The CDR3 is 14 amino acids. CDR3 amino acids: CASSQDGDYNEQFF. In DNA form, the CDR3 reads TGTGCCAGCAGCCAAGACGGGGACTACAATGAGCAGTTCTTC.

The chain employs TRBV28 and TRBJ1-2, with unresolved D. Per the germline V gene, CDR1 is MDHEN and CDR2 is SYDVKM. Trimming stripped 8 bases from V and 2 bases from J, with 12 bases between. This CDR3 has 13 residues. The CDR3 DNA sequence: TGTGCCAGCGACATGCGGGGAAACTATGGCTACACCTTC. Its translation: CASDMRGNYGYTF.

In this sample, this clonotype turned up once. The V gene is TRBV14, the J gene TRBJ2-1; 9 positions match TRBD1. Germline values: CDR1 SGHDN, CDR2 FVKESK. V was pared by 4 bases and J by 3 bases, with 4 bases of the junction left unmatched. This CDR3 is 15 amino acids long. The CDR3 DNA is TGTGCCAGCAGCCGTACAGGGGGCAACTACAATGAGCAGTTCTTC. Its protein is CASSRTGGNYNEQFF.

This clonotype appeared a single time. The chain carries TRBV12-3 or TRBV12-4 and TRBJ2-1; 9 nucleotides match TRBD1. CDR3 length equals 12 residues. J was trimmed by 14 bases and V by 6 bases; bases with no gene match: 8. The chain's CDR3 is CASRRQGVGEFF. The CDR3 coding sequence is TGTGCCAGCAGAAGACAGGGGGTGGGGGAGTTCTTC.

V gene TRBV7-2 combines with J gene TRBJ2-1; 10 bases fit TRBD2. CDR1 and CDR2 (germline): SGHTA, FQGNSA. Trimming removed 0 bases from V and 0 bases from J; junction bases left unmatched: 11. CDR3 size: 20 residues. The CDR3 sequence: CASSLALRTSGDSSYNEQFF. The DNA for the CDR3 is TGTGCCAGCAGCTTAGCTCTCAGGACTAGCGGCGATAGCTCCTACAATGAGCAGTTCTTC.

The rearrangement links TRBV5-5 to TRBJ2-3; D possibly uses TRBD1 or TRBD2 (5 bases each). CDR1 and CDR2 from the germline V gene are SGHKS and YYEKEE (reference sequence). V was pared by 0 bases and J by 0 bases, with 11 bases between. The CDR3 spans 16 residues. CDR3 sequence reads: CASSLGWGTSTDTQYF. The CDR3 DNA is TGTGCCAGCAGCTTGGGTTGGGGGACCAGCACAGATACGCAGTATTTT.

The rearrangement links TRBV14 to TRBJ1-6, with D hard to call. This CDR3 contains 17 residues. Looked up from germline, CDR1 is SGHDN and CDR2 is FVKESK. Trimming removed 1 base from V and 8 bases from J, with 18 bases in between. The CDR3 spells CASSQAGGLPSHSPLHF. The CDR3 region has the DNA TGTGCCAGCAGCCAAGCGGGTGGTCTTCCTAGCCATTCACCCCTCCACTTT.

CDR3 loop: CATRGAPYEQYF. The CDR3 nucleotides are TGTGCCACAAGGGGGGCTCCCTACGAGCAGTACTTC. The chain couples TRBV2 to TRBJ2-4; the D gene could be TRBD1 or TRBD2 (6 bases each). The J call may not be correct, given that the DNA end is closer to TRBJ2-7. The CDR3 totals 12 residues. Per germline, CDR1 SNHLY and CDR2 FYNNEI.

The chain uses TRBV6-5 and TRBJ1-4; TRBD1 agrees at 9 bases. CDR3 length: 16 amino acids. Germline CDR1 is MNHEY and CDR2 is SVGAGI. V shed 5 bases and J 7 bases; nucleotides not matched to a gene: 11. The CDR3 protein is CASSRNTGGRSEKLFF. DNA of the CDR3: TGTGCCAGCAGTCGCAACACAGGGGGCAGGAGTGAAAAACTGTTTTTT.

The V and J genes are TRBV20-1 and TRBJ2-1; 11 nucleotides match TRBD1. Trimming removed 4 bases from V and 9 bases from J; junction bases left unmatched: 11. The CDR3 extends over 15 amino acids. Germline V gene sequence: CDR1 DFQATT, CDR2 SNEGSKA (reference sequence). The CDR3 is CSAKGPGQGGGEQFF. CDR3 DNA sequence: TGCAGTGCTAAGGGACCGGGACAGGGGGGAGGTGAGCAGTTCTTC.

This clonotype showed up just a few times. J is TRBJ1-1 and V is TRBV13; D might be TRBD1 (5 bases). CDR3 size: 12 residues. Germline V gene sequence: CDR1 PRHDT, CDR2 FYEKMQ (reference sequence). Trimming stripped 5 bases from V and 6 bases from J, with 10 bases between. This CDR3 reads CASSPRVPEAFF. The CDR3, as DNA: TGTGCCAGCAGCCCCAGGGTACCTGAAGCTTTCTTT.

This CDR3 reads CSVKPRTDEAFF. In DNA form, the CDR3 reads TGCAGCGTCAAACCCAGGACGGATGAAGCTTTCTTT. The chain recombines TRBV29-1 with TRBJ1-1; D ambiguous. The CDR3 runs to 12 residues. From germline, CDR1 is SQVTM and CDR2 ANQGSEA. V was trimmed by 6 bases and J by 7 bases, leaving 15 bases between them.

The V and J genes are TRBV4-3 and TRBJ1-2; 8 bases are a match to TRBD1. Germline V lookup: CDR1 LGHNA, CDR2 YSLEER. The CDR3 is made up of 15 amino acids. Trimming cost V 0 bases and J 7 bases; bases outside gene matches: 7. The CDR3 DNA reads TGCGCCAGCAGCCAAGACCAGGGGGCGCGAATTGGCTACACCTTC. Its translation is CASSQDQGARIGYTF.

This chain links TRBV6-6 with TRBJ2-5; 8 nucleotides align to TRBD2. The germline V gene has CDR1 MNHNY and CDR2 SVGAGI (reference sequence). After removal of 7 bases from V and 3 bases from J, the junction contained 4 bases not matched to a gene. The CDR3 runs 13 residues. CDR3 sequence (DNA): TGTGCCAGCACCGGGGGGGTAGAAGAGACCCAGTACTTC. Its translation: CASTGGVEETQYF.

This clonotype turned up a few times. The V and J genes are TRBV6-5 and TRBJ2-1; D ambiguous. CDR1 and CDR2 (germline): MNHEY, SVGAGI. The V end lost 2 bases, the J end lost 8 bases, and 10 bases lay between the germline ends. The CDR3 spans 13 residues. The CDR3 region is CASSYGPPDEQFF. Written as DNA, the CDR3 is TGTGCCAGCAGTTACGGCCCCCCTGATGAGCAGTTCTTC.

J is TRBJ2-7 and V is TRBV2, with D unclear. V dropped 2 bases and J dropped 0 bases, with 11 bases sitting between them. CDR1 is SNHLY and CDR2 is FYNNEI in the germline V gene. The CDR3 totals 15 residues. CDR3 sequence reads: CASSETPRASYEQYF. The DNA of the CDR3 is TGTGCCAGCAGTGAAACGCCTAGGGCCTCCTACGAGCAGTACTTC.

The CDR3 is CASSQGRGGNEKLFF. The DNA for the CDR3 is TGCGCCAGCAGCCAAGGGAGGGGGGGCAATGAAAAACTGTTTTTT. The chain couples TRBV4-3 to TRBJ1-4, with D possibly TRBD1 on 6 matching bases. The CDR3 spans 15 residues. Germline lookup yields CDR1 LGHNA and CDR2 YSLEER. V was cut by 1 base and J by 5 bases, with 11 bases left in between.

V and J are TRBV7-9 and TRBJ2-3; D may be TRBD2 (6 bases). The V gene's germline CDR1 is SEHNR and CDR2 FQNEAQ (reference sequence). V was clipped by 2 bases and J by 4 bases, with 19 bases between them. The CDR3 is 17 amino acids. The CDR3 protein is CASSLRGLGSVPDTQYF. CDR3 in DNA: TGTGCCAGCAGCTTAAGGGGACTTGGCAGTGTGCCAGATACGCAGTATTTT.

The genes are TRBV20-1 and TRBJ2-5, with no clear D. The germline V gene has CDR1 DFQATT and CDR2 SNEGSKA (reference sequence). The CDR3 sequence is 12 residues long. V dropped 1 base and J dropped 5 bases, with 8 bases sitting between them. CDR3 coding DNA: TGCAGTGCTAGAGGCCTCCGGGAGACCCAGTACTTC. This codes for CSARGLRETQYF.

The CDR3 DNA sequence: TGCGCCAGCAGCTTGGGCGGCGGAGCTAACTATGGCTACACCTTC. This translates into CASSLGGGANYGYTF. This rearrangement joins TRBV5-1 to TRBJ1-2; D uncertain. The germline CDR1 and CDR2 sequences are SGHRS and YFSETQ. The CDR3 loop spans 15 amino acids. V was pared by 0 bases and J by 0 bases, with 9 bases between.

There are many counts of this clonotype. The genes are TRBV6-5 and TRBJ2-1; 7 nucleotides align to TRBD1. Germline V CDR1 and CDR2: MNHEY, SVGAGI. The CDR3 contains 14 residues. V shed 0 bases and J 8 bases; nucleotides not matched to a gene: 4. This CDR3 reads CASSYSLTGDEQFF. CDR3 in DNA: TGTGCCAGCAGTTACTCCCTTACAGGGGATGAGCAGTTCTTC.

This clonotype was counted only a few times. The V and J genes are TRBV12-3 or TRBV12-4 and TRBJ1-1, with D uncertain. The CDR3 is 13 residues long. V lost 3 bases, J lost 3 bases, and 8 bases lay in between. The CDR3 DNA is TGTGCCAGCAGTTTTCGGAGGGACACTGAAGCTTTCTTT. Translated: CASSFRRDTEAFF.

The chain links TRBV7-2 to TRBJ2-7; a weak D match, TRBD2 (5 bases). V lost 3 bases and J 2 bases, leaving 11 bases between the germline ends. Germline V CDR1 and CDR2: SGHTA, FQGNSA. The CDR3 length is 14 residues. The CDR3 protein is CASSFPGRPYEQYF. Here the CDR3 DNA reads TGTGCCAGCAGCTTCCCGGGAAGACCCTACGAGCAGTACTTC.

The chain is built from TRBV5-1 and TRBJ1-2; 10 bases match TRBD1. Germline V gene data show CDR1 as SGHRS and CDR2 as YFSETQ. Trimming took 4 bases from V and 3 from J; bases not matched to a gene: 6. The CDR3 extends over 15 amino acids. CDR3 bases: TGCGCCAGCAGCCCGGGACAGGGGATGGACTATGGCTACACCTTC. This sequence encodes CASSPGQGMDYGYTF.

This clonotype has just one count. The gene calls are TRBV20-1 and TRBJ2-3, with a weak D call TRBD2 (6 bases). The germline V gene encodes CDR1 DFQATT and CDR2 SNEGSKA (reference sequence). The V and J ends lost 6 bases and 5 bases respectively, with 15 bases between them. CDR3 length: 13 residues. The CDR3, as DNA: TGCAGTGCCGCAGGAGGGGCCGAAGATACGCAGTATTTT. It specifies CSAAGGAEDTQYF.